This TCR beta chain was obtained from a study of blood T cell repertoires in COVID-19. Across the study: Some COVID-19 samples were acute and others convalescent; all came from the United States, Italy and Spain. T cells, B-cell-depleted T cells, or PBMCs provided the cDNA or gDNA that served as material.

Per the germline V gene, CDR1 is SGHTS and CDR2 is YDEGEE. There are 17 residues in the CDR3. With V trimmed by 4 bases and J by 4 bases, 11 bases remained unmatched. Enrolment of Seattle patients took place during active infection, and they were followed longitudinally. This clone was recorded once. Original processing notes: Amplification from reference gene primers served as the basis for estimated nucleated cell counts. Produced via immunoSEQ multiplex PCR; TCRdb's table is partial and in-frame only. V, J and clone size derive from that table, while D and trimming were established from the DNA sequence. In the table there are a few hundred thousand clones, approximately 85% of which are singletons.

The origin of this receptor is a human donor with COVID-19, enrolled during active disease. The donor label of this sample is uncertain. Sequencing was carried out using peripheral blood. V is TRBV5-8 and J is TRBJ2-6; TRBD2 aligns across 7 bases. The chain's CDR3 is CASSPEGGVVGANVLTF. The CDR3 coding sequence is TGTGCCAGCAGCCCCGAGGGAGGGGTAGTAGGGGCCAACGTCCTGACTTTC.